Presented here are 21 T cell receptor beta chains from one specimen sequenced in a study of T cells after yellow fever vaccination. One entry per CDR3 protein, called by TCRdb with MiXCR from the 5' RACE reads. The table includes tens of thousands of distinct CDR3 sequences, around 3.4% detected once. Source: PBMCs, either bulk or a sorted T-cell subset (CD4+, CD8+, memory, or dextramer-sorted; not recorded which), taken about 49 days after the first yellow fever vaccination. The receptor source for this set is a man between 18 and 35 years old who received the YFV17D yellow fever vaccine.

This clonotype was recorded many times. The CDR3 sequence is CASTVRGAYNEQFF. In nucleotides, the CDR3 is TGTGCCAGTACCGTAAGGGGGGCCTACAATGAGCAGTTCTTC. The chain combines TRBV19 with TRBJ2-1; D possibly uses TRBD1 or TRBD2 (6 bases each). This CDR3 has 14 amino acids. Per the germline V gene, CDR1 is LNHDA and CDR2 is SQIVND (reference sequence). V lost 7 bases, J lost 2 bases, and 12 bases lay in between.

This clonotype has ten or more counts. The chain joins TRBV4-1 to TRBJ1-5, with D possibly TRBD1 on 5 matching bases. The CDR3 consists of 13 residues. Germline loops: CDR1 MGHRA, CDR2 YSYEKL. The V end was cut by 0 bases, the J end by 12 bases, with 12 bases between. CDR3 sequence reads: CASSQEGAGSQHF. CDR3 coding DNA: TGCGCCAGCAGCCAAGAAGGGGCAGGGAGCCAGCATTTT.

The table lists this clonotype with many counts. The gene calls are TRBV29-1 and TRBJ2-3; a weak D match, TRBD2 (6 bases). Trimming removed 6 bases at V and 2 bases at J, with 12 bases between. The CDR3 contains 13 residues. The germline gives CDR1 SQVTM, CDR2 ANQGSEA. The CDR3 protein is CSVTGTDTDTQYF. CDR3 nucleotides: TGCAGCGTGACTGGGACTGACACAGATACGCAGTATTTT.

This clonotype appeared many times. The gene calls are TRBV12-3 or TRBV12-4 and TRBJ1-4; 8 bases are shared with TRBD1. This CDR3 has 15 amino acids. V gave up 8 bases and J gave up 0 bases; unmatched junction bases: 5. CDR3 region: CASGGQAATNEKLFF. DNA of the CDR3: TGTGCCAGCGGGGGACAGGCGGCAACTAATGAAAAACTGTTTTTT.

This clonotype was detected many times. This chain joins TRBV7-6 and TRBJ2-7; 7 positions match TRBD1. V was pared by 2 bases and J by 4 bases, with 8 bases of the junction left unmatched. In germline, CDR1 is SGHVS, CDR2 FNYEAQ. This CDR3 has 15 residues. In DNA, the CDR3 is TGTGCCAGCAGCTTAAATGAGGGGGCCGGTTACGAGCAGTACTTC. This encodes CASSLNEGAGYEQYF.

This clonotype was detected ten times or more. As DNA, the CDR3 is TGTGCCAGCACCCAGTGGGGCACCGGGGAGCTGTTTTTT. As protein: CASTQWGTGELFF. The chain joins TRBV28 to TRBJ2-2; D call uncertain. The CDR3 is 13 residues long. Germline V gene lookup returns CDR1 MDHEN and CDR2 SYDVKM. Trimming stripped 7 bases from V and 4 bases from J, with 10 bases between.

This clonotype showed up many times. The chain carries TRBV21-1 and TRBJ2-7; the D call of TRBD1 is as the table states it, not checked on the DNA. TRBV21-1 is a documented pseudogene. The CDR3 has 14 residues. Here the CDR3 reads CASSKDGAGYEQYF. CDR3 DNA sequence: TGTGCCAGCAGCAAAGACGGGGCAGGATACGAGCAGTACTTC.

This clonotype was picked up many times. This chain joins TRBV7-2 and TRBJ2-3; TRBD2 matches 10 bases. The J segment lost 6 bases and the V segment lost 2 bases, leaving 2 bases of the junction unmatched. From germline, CDR1 is SGHTA and CDR2 FQGNSA. The CDR3 sequence is 14 residues long. The CDR3 coding sequence is TGTGCCAGCAGCTTACAGCGGGGGGGCGATACGCAGTATTTT. The encoded protein is CASSLQRGGDTQYF. The full variable domain, completed using reference TRBV7-2 and TRBJ2-3, is GAGVSQSPSNKVTEKGKDVELRCDPISGHTALYWYRQSLGQGLEFLIYFQGNSAPDKSGLPSDRFSAERTGGSVSTLTIQRTQQEDSAVYLCASSLQRGGDTQYFGPGTRLTVL.

This clonotype was seen repeatedly, ten times or more. The rearrangement links TRBV10-3 to TRBJ1-1; no clear D. The length of the CDR3 is 13 residues. The germline gives CDR1 ENHRY, CDR2 SYGVKD. V was shortened by 5 bases and J by 8 bases, with 15 bases between the two germline ends. The CDR3 protein is CAISSQERSEAFF. CDR3 bases: TGTGCCATCAGTTCGCAGGAGAGATCAGAAGCTTTCTTT.

This clonotype was counted ten times or more. This sequence joins TRBV20-1 and TRBJ2-7; 8 bases are shared with TRBD2. Germline CDR1 and CDR2: DFQATT and SNEGSKA (reference sequence). CDR3 length: 15 amino acids. J gave up 5 bases and V 5 bases, and 14 bases lay outside the gene matches. CDR3 DNA: TGCAGTGCTGGGAAGGTCCGGGGGGGAGTGAACGAGCAGTACTTC. It specifies CSAGKVRGGVNEQYF.

In its sample, this clonotype was seen many times. The chain has TRBV25-1 and TRBJ2-7; D possibly matches TRBD1 or TRBD2 (5 bases each). The germline CDR1 and CDR2 sequences are MGHDK and SYGVNS. V was cut by 2 bases and J by 6 bases, with 17 bases left in between. The CDR3 sequence is 15 residues long. The CDR3, as DNA: TGTGCCAGCAGTGAACAGGGACCCGAAGAGGGCGAGCAGTACTTC. This codes for CASSEQGPEEGEQYF.

This clonotype was seen at least ten times. The chain combines TRBV4-2 with TRBJ2-3, with TRBD1 matching 7 bases. This CDR3 spans 15 amino acids. In germline, CDR1 is LGHNA, CDR2 YNFKEQ. V shed 0 bases and J 4 bases; nucleotides not matched to a gene: 4. The CDR3 sequence is CASSQETGIADTQYF. As DNA, the CDR3 is TGTGCCAGCAGCCAAGAGACAGGGATCGCAGATACGCAGTATTTT.

This clonotype was counted ten times or more. In DNA form, the CDR3 reads TGCAGTGCTAGACCCCCGGGAGGGGGGAACTATGGCTACACCTTC. Encoded protein: CSARPPGGGNYGYTF. V and J are TRBV20-1 and TRBJ1-2; TRBD1 might be the D (6 bases). Trimming left V 2 bases short and J 2 bases short, with 15 bases between. The CDR3 loop spans 15 amino acids. CDR1 is DFQATT, CDR2 SNEGSKA, per germline (reference sequence).

At least ten counts were recorded for this clonotype. V is TRBV5-1 and J is TRBJ2-3; 7 bases align to TRBD1. V lost 5 bases and J lost 3; bases outside the gene matches: 3. Looked up from germline, CDR1 is SGHRS and CDR2 is YFSETQ. The CDR3 runs to 13 residues. CDR3: CASRRGQTDTQYF. CDR3 nucleotides: TGCGCCAGCAGGAGGGGACAGACAGATACGCAGTATTTT. Full variable domain (rest looked up from reference TRBV5-1 and TRBJ2-3): KAGVTQTPRYLIKTRGQQVTLSCSPISGHRSVSWYQQTPGQGLQFLFEYFSETQRNKGNFPGRFSGRQFSNSRSEMNVSTLELGDSALYLCASRRGQTDTQYFGPGTRLTVL.

This clonotype was counted at least ten times. V and J are TRBV7-2 and TRBJ2-5; TRBD2 agrees at 10 bases. Germline-derived CDR1 and CDR2 are SGHTA and FQGNSA. With 5 bases clipped from V and 2 bases from J, the junction kept 8 bases outside the gene matches. The CDR3 contains 16 residues. The CDR3 coding sequence is TGTGCCAGCAGCCTAACTAGCGGGGTGATACAAGAGACCCAGTACTTC. Translating gives CASSLTSGVIQETQYF.

This clonotype has at least ten counts. The chain combines TRBV6-2 or TRBV6-3 with TRBJ2-5; 7 positions match TRBD1. The ends lost 4 bases at V and 2 bases at J; junction bases unmatched: 4. The CDR3 extends over 14 amino acids. Germline assignment: CDR1 MNHEY and CDR2 SVGEGT. CDR3 residues: CASSSGQLQETQYF. The CDR3 bases are TGTGCCAGCAGTTCGGGACAGCTACAAGAGACCCAGTACTTC.

The gene calls are TRBV3-1 and TRBJ2-5; possible D gene TRBD1, 5 bases. The CDR3 totals 16 residues. In germline, CDR1 is LGHDT, CDR2 YNNKEL (reference sequence). V was shortened by 11 bases and J by 6 bases, with 28 bases between the two germline ends. The chain's CDR3 is CASTHRTRAGLKTQYF. CDR3 bases: TGTGCCTCCACCCATCGGACGCGTGCAGGGTTGAAGACCCAGTACTTC.

The sample holds many counts of this clonotype. The chain employs TRBV11-2 and TRBJ1-2; 7 nucleotides agree with TRBD1. The CDR3 covers 14 residues. CDR1 SGHAT and CDR2 FQNNGV come from the germline V gene. V lost 3 bases, J lost 8 bases, and 9 bases stayed unmatched. Here the CDR3 DNA reads TGTGCCAGCAGCTTCACCGGGACAGACAACGGCTACACCTTC. Its protein product is CASSFTGTDNGYTF.

This clonotype came up many times. V is TRBV4-1 and J is TRBJ1-5, with 8 bases matching TRBD1. The CDR3 runs to 16 residues. V lost 2 bases to trimming and J lost 2 bases; unmatched junction nucleotides: 5. CDR1 is MGHRA, CDR2 YSYEKL, per germline. The CDR3 region has the DNA TGCGCCAGCAGCCAAAATCCGGGACAGGGCAATCAGCCCCAGCATTTT. This translates into CASSQNPGQGNQPQHF.

This clonotype was seen repeatedly, ten times or more. V is TRBV5-1 and J is TRBJ2-7; D might be TRBD1 or TRBD2, each matching 5 bases. The CDR3 length is 15 residues. Germline V gene data show CDR1 as SGHRS and CDR2 as YFSETQ. The V end was cut by 4 bases, the J end by 1 base, with 15 bases between. This chain's CDR3 is CASSENPGRSYEQYV. In DNA, the CDR3 is TGCGCCAGCAGCGAGAACCCGGGACGATCCTACGAGCAGTACGTC.

This clonotype came up many times. This chain uses TRBV3-1 with TRBJ2-1; no clear D. This CDR3 spans 12 amino acids. Between the trimmed V and J ends, which lost 1 base and 10 bases, there was a span of 8 bases. Germline V gene lookup returns CDR1 LGHDT and CDR2 YNNKEL (reference sequence). The CDR3 DNA reads as TGTGCCAGCAGCCAAGCCTGGGAAGAGCAGTTCTTC. Its translation: CASSQAWEEQFF.